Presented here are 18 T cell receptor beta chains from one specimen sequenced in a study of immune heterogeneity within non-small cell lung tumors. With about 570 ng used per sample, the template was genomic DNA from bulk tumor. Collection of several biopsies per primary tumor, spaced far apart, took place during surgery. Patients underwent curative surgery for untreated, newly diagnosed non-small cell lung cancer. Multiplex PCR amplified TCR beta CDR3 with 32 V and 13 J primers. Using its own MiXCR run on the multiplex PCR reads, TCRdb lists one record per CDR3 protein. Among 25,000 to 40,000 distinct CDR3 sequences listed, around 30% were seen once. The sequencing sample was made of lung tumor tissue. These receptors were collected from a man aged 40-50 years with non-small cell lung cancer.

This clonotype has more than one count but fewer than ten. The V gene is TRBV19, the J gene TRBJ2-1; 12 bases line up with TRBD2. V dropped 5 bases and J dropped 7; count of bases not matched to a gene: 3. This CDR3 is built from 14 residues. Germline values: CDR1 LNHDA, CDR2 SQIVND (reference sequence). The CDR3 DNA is TGTGCCAGTAGTTCTAGCGGGAGGGGTAATGAGCAGTTCTTC. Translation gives CASSSSGRGNEQFF.

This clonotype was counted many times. CDR3 region: CASTLGKGAYEQYF. The CDR3 DNA sequence: TGTGCCAGCACCCTCGGCAAGGGCGCCTACGAGCAGTACTTC. J is TRBJ2-7 and V is TRBV12-3 or TRBV12-4, with no clear D. The germline V and J ends were trimmed by 7 bases and 2 bases, with 15 bases remaining between them. This CDR3 has 14 amino acids.

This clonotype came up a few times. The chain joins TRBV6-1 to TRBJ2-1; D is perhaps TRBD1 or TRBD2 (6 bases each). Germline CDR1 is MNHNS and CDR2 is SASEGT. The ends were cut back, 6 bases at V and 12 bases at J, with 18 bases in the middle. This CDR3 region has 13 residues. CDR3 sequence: CASSLIGGPRQFF. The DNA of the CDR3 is TGTGCCAGCAGCCTAATCGGGGGCCCAAGGCAGTTCTTC.

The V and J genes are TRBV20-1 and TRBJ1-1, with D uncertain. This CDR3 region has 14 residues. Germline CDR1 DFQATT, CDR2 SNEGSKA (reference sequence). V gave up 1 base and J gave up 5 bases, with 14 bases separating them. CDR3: CSARAGGRGTEAFF. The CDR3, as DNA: TGCAGTGCTAGAGCGGGCGGTCGAGGGACTGAAGCTTTCTTT.

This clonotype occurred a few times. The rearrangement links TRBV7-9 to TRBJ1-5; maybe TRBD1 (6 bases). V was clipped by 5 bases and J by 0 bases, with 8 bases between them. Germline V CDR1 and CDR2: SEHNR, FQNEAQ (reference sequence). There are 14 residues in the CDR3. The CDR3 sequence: CASSPGHSNQPQHF. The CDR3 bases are TGTGCCAGCAGCCCGGGACATAGCAATCAGCCCCAGCATTTT.

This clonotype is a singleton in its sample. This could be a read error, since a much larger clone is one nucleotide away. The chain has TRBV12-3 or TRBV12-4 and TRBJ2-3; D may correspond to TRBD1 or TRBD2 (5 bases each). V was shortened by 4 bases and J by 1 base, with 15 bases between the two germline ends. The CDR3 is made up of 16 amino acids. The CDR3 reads CASSSLWGIRTDTQYF. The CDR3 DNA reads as TGTGCCAGCAGTTCCCTCTGGGGGATTCGCACAGATACGCAGTATTTT.

In DNA form, the CDR3 reads TGCAGTGCTAGAGATGAGGACAGGGGGCACAGCTACACCTTC. Protein sequence: CSARDEDRGHSYTF. The chain joins TRBV20-1 to TRBJ1-2, with 11 bases fitting TRBD1. CDR1 is DFQATT and CDR2 is SNEGSKA in the germline V gene (reference sequence). There are 14 residues in the CDR3. Trimming took 0 bases from V and 9 from J; bases not matched to a gene: 6.

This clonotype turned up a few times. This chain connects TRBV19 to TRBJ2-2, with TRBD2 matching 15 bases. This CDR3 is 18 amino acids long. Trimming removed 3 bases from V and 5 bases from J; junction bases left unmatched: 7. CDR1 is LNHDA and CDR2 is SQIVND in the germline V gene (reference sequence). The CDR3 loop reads CASSIRGLAGGRTGELFF. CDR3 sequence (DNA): TGTGCCAGTAGTATTAGGGGACTAGCGGGAGGCAGGACCGGGGAGCTGTTTTTT.

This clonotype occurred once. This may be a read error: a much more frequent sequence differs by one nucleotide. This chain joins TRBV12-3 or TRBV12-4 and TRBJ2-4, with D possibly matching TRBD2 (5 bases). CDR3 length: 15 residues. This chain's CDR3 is CASGLGSPAKNIQYF. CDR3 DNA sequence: TGTGCCAGCGGTTTAGGGAGCCCAGCCAAAAACATTCAGTACTTC.

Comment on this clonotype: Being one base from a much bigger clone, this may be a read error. The CDR3 bases are TGTGCCATCAGCTTACAAAGCAATCAGCCCCAGCATTTT. Translating it yields CAISLQSNQPQHF. V usage is TRBV7-2 and J usage is TRBJ1-5, with D hard to call. Germline V gene sequence: CDR1 SGHTA, CDR2 FQGNSA. This CDR3 has 13 amino acids.

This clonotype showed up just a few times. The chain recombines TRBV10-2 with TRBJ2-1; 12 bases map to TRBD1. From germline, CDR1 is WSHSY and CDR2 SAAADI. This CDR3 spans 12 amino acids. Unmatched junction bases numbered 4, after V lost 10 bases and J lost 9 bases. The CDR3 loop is CAIGTGGGEQFF. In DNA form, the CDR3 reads TGCGCCATCGGGACAGGGGGCGGTGAGCAGTTCTTC.

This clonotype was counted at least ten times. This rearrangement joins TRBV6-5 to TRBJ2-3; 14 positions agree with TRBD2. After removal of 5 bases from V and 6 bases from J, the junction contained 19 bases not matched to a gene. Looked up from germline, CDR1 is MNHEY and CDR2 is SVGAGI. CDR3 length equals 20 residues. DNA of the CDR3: TGTGCCAGCAGTCCCCGGGGACTAGCGGGAGTCTCCCCCCCTCGCGATACGCAGTATTTT. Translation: CASSPRGLAGVSPPRDTQYF.

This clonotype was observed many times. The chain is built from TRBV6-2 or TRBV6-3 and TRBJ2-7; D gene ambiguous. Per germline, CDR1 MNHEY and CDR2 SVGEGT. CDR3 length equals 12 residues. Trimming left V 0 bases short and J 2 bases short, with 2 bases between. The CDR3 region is CASSYSAYEQYF. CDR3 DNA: TGTGCCAGCAGTTACTCGGCCTACGAGCAGTACTTC.

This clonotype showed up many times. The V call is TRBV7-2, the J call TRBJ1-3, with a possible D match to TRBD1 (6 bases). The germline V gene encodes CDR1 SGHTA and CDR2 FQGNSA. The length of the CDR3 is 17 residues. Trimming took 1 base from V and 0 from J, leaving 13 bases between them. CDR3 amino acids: CASSLGAGANSGNTIYF. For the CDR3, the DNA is TGTGCCAGCAGCTTAGGTGCAGGGGCCAACTCTGGAAACACCATATATTTT.

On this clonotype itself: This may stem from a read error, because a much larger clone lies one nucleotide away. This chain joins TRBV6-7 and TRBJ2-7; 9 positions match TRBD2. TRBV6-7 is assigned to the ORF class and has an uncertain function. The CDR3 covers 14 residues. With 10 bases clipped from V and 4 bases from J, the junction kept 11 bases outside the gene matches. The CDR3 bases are TGTGCCATCAGCAACTCCAGCGGGAGGTACGAGCAGTACTTC. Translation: CAISNSSGRYEQYF.

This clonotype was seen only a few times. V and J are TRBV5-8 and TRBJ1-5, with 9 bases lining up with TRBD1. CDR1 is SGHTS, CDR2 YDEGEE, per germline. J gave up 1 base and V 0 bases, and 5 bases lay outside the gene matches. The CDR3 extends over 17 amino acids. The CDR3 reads CASSLELGQGSNQPQHF. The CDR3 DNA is TGTGCCAGCAGCTTGGAGCTGGGACAGGGCAGCAATCAGCCCCAGCATTTT. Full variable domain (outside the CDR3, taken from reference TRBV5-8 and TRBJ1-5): EAGVTQSPTHLIKTRGQQATLRCSPISGHTSVYWYQQALGLGLQFLLWYDEGEERNRGNFPPRFSGRQFPNYSSELNVNALELEDSALYLCASSLELGQGSNQPQHFGDGTRLSIL.

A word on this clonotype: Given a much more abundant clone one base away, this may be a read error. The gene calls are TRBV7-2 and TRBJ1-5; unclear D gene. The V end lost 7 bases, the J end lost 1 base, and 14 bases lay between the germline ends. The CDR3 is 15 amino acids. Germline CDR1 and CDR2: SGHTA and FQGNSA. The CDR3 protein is CASMDGWISNQPQHF. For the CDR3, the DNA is TGTGCCAGCATGGATGGCTGGATAAGCAATCAGCCCCAGCATTTT.

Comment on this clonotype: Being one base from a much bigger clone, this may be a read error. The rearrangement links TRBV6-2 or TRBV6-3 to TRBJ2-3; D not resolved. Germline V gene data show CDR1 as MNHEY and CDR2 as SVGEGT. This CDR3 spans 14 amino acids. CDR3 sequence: CDSSSLARTDTQYF. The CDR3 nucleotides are TGTGACAGCAGTTCATTGGCCCGGACAGATACGCAGTATTTT.